One sample yielded the 29 T cell receptor beta chains listed below, sequenced in a study of T-cell reconstitution after alpha-beta-depleted transplantation in children. A TCRbeta library incorporating unique molecular identifiers was prepared. TCRdb ran MiXCR on the PCR reads and lists one entry per CDR3 protein. The table records some 450,000 distinct CDR3 sequences, approximately 42% of them present only once. Here the sequenced sample was PBMCs, taken before TCRalphabeta/CD19-depleted stem cell transplant. These receptors originate from a girl aged 2 to 10 with aplastic anemia, due to receive a stem cell transplant.

This chain links TRBV14 with TRBJ2-1; 11 bases agree with TRBD2. The CDR3 totals 18 residues. Per the germline V gene, CDR1 is SGHDN and CDR2 is FVKESK. V gave up 1 base and J gave up 6 bases; unmatched junction bases: 11. For the CDR3, the DNA is TGTGCCAGCAGCCAAGGTGGGAAGGGACTAGCGGAGTTCAATGAGCAGTTCTTC. Translating it yields CASSQGGKGLAEFNEQFF. The full variable domain, its missing parts supplied by reference TRBV14 and TRBJ2-1, is EAGVTQFPSHSVIEKGQTVTLRCDPISGHDNLYWYRRVMGKEIKFLLHFVKESKQDESGMPNNRFLAERTGGTYSTLKVQPAELEDSGVYFCASSQGGKGLAEFNEQFFGPGTRLTVL.

This clonotype showed up many times. The chain is built from TRBV12-3 or TRBV12-4 and TRBJ2-3, with D maybe TRBD2 (5 bases). Trimming took off 6 bases at V and 0 bases at J, with 16 bases between the two ends. CDR3 size: 16 residues. CDR3 protein: CASSPRLSTSTDTQYF. CDR3 sequence (DNA): TGTGCCAGCAGCCCCCGACTATCTACTAGCACAGATACGCAGTATTTT.

This clonotype has a handful of counts. CDR3 in amino acids: CASSLADYRERSSYEQYF. In DNA, the CDR3 is TGTGCCAGCAGCTTAGCGGATTACAGGGAAAGGAGCTCCTACGAGCAGTACTTC. The V and J genes are TRBV11-1 and TRBJ2-7, with D possibly being TRBD1 (6 bases). The V end lost 0 bases, the J end lost 0 bases, and 18 bases lay between the germline ends. Germline lookup yields CDR1 SGHAT and CDR2 FQDESV (reference sequence). CDR3 size: 18 residues.

The J gene is TRBJ1-5, the V gene TRBV20-1; no clear D gene. From germline, CDR1 is DFQATT and CDR2 SNEGSKA (reference sequence). V was trimmed by 1 base and J by 4 bases, leaving 11 bases between them. This CDR3 has 14 amino acids. Here the CDR3 reads CSARGVRENQPQHF. The CDR3 DNA sequence: TGCAGTGCTAGAGGGGTACGAGAAAATCAGCCCCAGCATTTT.

The chain employs TRBV29-1 and TRBJ1-3; D is ambiguous. V was trimmed by 0 bases and J by 3 bases, leaving 9 bases between them. This CDR3 has 14 amino acids. Germline assignment: CDR1 SQVTM and CDR2 ANQGSEA. The chain's CDR3 is CSVEDPPHGNTIYF. Here the CDR3 DNA reads TGCAGCGTTGAAGATCCCCCTCATGGAAACACCATATATTTT.

This clonotype appeared a few times. This rearrangement joins TRBV2 to TRBJ2-1, with 10 positions matching TRBD2. The V segment lost 4 bases and the J segment 9 bases; nucleotides outside the gene matches: 3. This CDR3 comprises 13 residues. The germline CDR1 and CDR2 sequences are SNHLY and FYNNEI. CDR3 nucleotides: TGTGCCAGCAGTGTAGCGGGAGGACCTGAGCAGTTCTTC. Translated, it gives CASSVAGGPEQFF.

This clonotype was detected a few times. This rearrangement joins TRBV2 to TRBJ1-5; the D gene is possibly TRBD1 (5 bases). Germline V gene lookup returns CDR1 SNHLY and CDR2 FYNNEI. The CDR3 runs to 14 residues. Trimming took 5 bases from V and 3 from J, leaving 11 bases between them. This CDR3 reads CASSSRQNNQPQHF. Written as DNA, the CDR3 is TGTGCCAGCAGTTCAAGACAGAACAATCAGCCCCAGCATTTT. Full variable domain (rest looked up from reference TRBV2 and TRBJ1-5): EPEVTQTPSHQVTQMGQEVILRCVPISNHLYFYWYRQILGQKVEFLVSFYNNEISEKSEIFDDQFSVERPDGSNFTLKIRSTKLEDSAMYFCASSSRQNNQPQHFGDGTRLSIL.

The sample holds a few counts of this clonotype. The V and J genes are TRBV7-2 and TRBJ2-1; D possibly corresponds to TRBD2 (6 bases). Germline values: CDR1 SGHTA, CDR2 FQGNSA. This CDR3 is 15 amino acids long. The V end lost 2 bases, the J end lost 2 bases, and 10 bases lay between the germline ends. The CDR3 region is CASSLSPGAYNEQFF. CDR3 DNA: TGTGCCAGCAGCTTAAGTCCGGGGGCCTACAATGAGCAGTTCTTC.

The sample holds many counts of this clonotype. The V and J genes are TRBV10-2 and TRBJ2-3; D uncertain. Germline CDR1 is WSHSY and CDR2 is SAAADI. V dropped 6 bases and J dropped 4 bases, with 11 bases sitting between them. The CDR3 is 13 amino acids. The DNA of the CDR3 is TGCGCCAGCAGAGGCCTTCTAGCAGATACGCAGTATTTT. This codes for CASRGLLADTQYF.

This clonotype was picked up many times. The genes are TRBV7-2 and TRBJ2-7; D unclear. Per the germline V gene, CDR1 is SGHTA and CDR2 is FQGNSA. Trimming took 6 bases from V and 5 from J, leaving 14 bases between them. This CDR3 has 13 amino acids. CDR3 nucleotide sequence: TGTGCCAGCAGTTCCAAGATCACCAACGAGCAGTACTTC. Encoded protein: CASSSKITNEQYF.

This clonotype has a count of ten or more. The rearrangement links TRBV12-3 or TRBV12-4 to TRBJ2-2, with 9 positions matching TRBD2. V dropped 1 base and J dropped 4; count of bases not matched to a gene: 4. CDR3 length: 16 residues. As DNA, the CDR3 is TGTGCCAGCAGTTTAGGACCAGCGGGAGGCACCGGGGAGCTGTTTTTT. This codes for CASSLGPAGGTGELFF.

This clonotype has ten or more counts. The V call is TRBV7-2, the J call TRBJ1-4; D may be TRBD1 (5 bases). This CDR3 is built from 14 residues. Trimming took off 8 bases at V and 7 bases at J, with 17 bases between the two ends. The V gene's germline CDR1 is SGHTA and CDR2 FQGNSA. CDR3 sequence: CASGRGDGREKLFF. CDR3 in DNA: TGTGCCAGCGGGAGGGGAGATGGTCGTGAAAAACTGTTTTTT.

CDR3 residues: CSDLGTGEEDTQYF. The CDR3 DNA reads as TGCAGCGACCTCGGGACAGGGGAGGAAGATACGCAGTATTTT. V gene TRBV29-1 combines with J gene TRBJ2-3, with 10 bases lining up with TRBD1. This CDR3 comprises 14 residues. Germline trimming cut 7 bases from V and 5 bases from J; bases unmatched to any gene: 9. Germline assignment: CDR1 SQVTM and CDR2 ANQGSEA.

The chain couples TRBV3-1 to TRBJ1-1, with D unclear. Looked up from germline, CDR1 is LGHDT and CDR2 is YNNKEL (reference sequence). The V end lost 9 bases, the J end lost 2 bases, and 16 bases lay between the germline ends. The CDR3 extends over 14 amino acids. CDR3 sequence: CASSIARVNTEAFF. The CDR3 DNA follows: TGTGCCAGTTCTATAGCTCGAGTAAACACTGAAGCTTTCTTT.

This clonotype appeared many times. The chain combines TRBV7-8 with TRBJ1-5, with D possibly matching TRBD1 (5 bases). Germline CDR1 is SGHVS and CDR2 is FQNEAQ. V lost 0 bases, J lost 6 bases, and 9 bases lay in between. The CDR3 consists of 14 residues. CDR3 region: CASSLAFGGQPQHF. The CDR3 DNA sequence: TGTGCCAGCAGCTTAGCATTCGGGGGTCAGCCCCAGCATTTT.

As to this clonotype: Germline and junction disagree at one end, which may indicate a read error. V gene TRBV12-3 or TRBV12-4 combines with J gene TRBJ2-1, with a weak D call TRBD1 (6 bases). CDR3 length equals 15 residues. CDR3 amino acids: CTSRGGLSVMNEQFF. CDR3 nucleotides: TGTACCAGCAGGGGTGGTCTCTCCGTTATGAATGAGCAGTTCTTC.

This clonotype was seen a few times. V gene TRBV20-1 combines with J gene TRBJ2-1, with D tentatively TRBD1 (6 bases). V shed 3 bases and J shed 0 bases, with 15 bases lying between them. Germline-derived CDR1 and CDR2 are DFQATT and SNEGSKA (reference sequence). This CDR3 region has 16 residues. This CDR3 is CSARVEGHSSYNEQFF. Written as DNA, the CDR3 is TGCAGTGCTAGGGTTGAGGGACATAGCTCCTACAATGAGCAGTTCTTC.

This clonotype appeared many times. This chain links TRBV15 with TRBJ2-5, with 9 bases lining up with TRBD1. Germline loops: CDR1 LNHNV, CDR2 YYDKDF (reference sequence). The CDR3 contains 16 residues. Germline trimming cut 0 bases from V and 2 bases from J; bases unmatched to any gene: 4. This CDR3 is CATSRDVGQGQETQYF. Here the CDR3 DNA reads TGTGCCACCAGCAGAGATGTAGGACAGGGGCAAGAGACCCAGTACTTC.

This clonotype was counted many times. The V gene is TRBV12-3 or TRBV12-4, the J gene TRBJ2-2, with D possibly being TRBD1 or TRBD2 (6 bases each). The ends were cut back, 5 bases at V and 6 bases at J, with 16 bases in the middle. This CDR3 is 15 amino acids long. In DNA form, the CDR3 reads TGTGCCAGCAGTCTCCGACAGGCGGGGCCCGGGGAGCTGTTTTTT. This translates into CASSLRQAGPGELFF.

On this clonotype itself: This may be a read error: a much more frequent sequence differs by one nucleotide. This chain connects TRBV12-3 or TRBV12-4 to TRBJ2-1; D gene unclear. The CDR3 is made up of 14 amino acids. Deletions cut 3 bases from V and 8 bases from J, with 14 bases between. The CDR3 loop is CASSLLISDDEQFF. DNA for the CDR3: TGTGCCAGCAGTTTGCTGATTTCGGACGATGAGCAGTTCTTC.

This rearrangement joins TRBV20-1 to TRBJ2-1, with a weak D call TRBD2 (7 bases). CDR3 length equals 14 residues. Germline CDR1 and CDR2: DFQATT and SNEGSKA (reference sequence). Trimming took off 6 bases at V and 10 bases at J, with 22 bases between the two ends. The CDR3 sequence is CSAPTPRGAGEQFF. The CDR3 DNA reads as TGCAGTGCCCCCACGCCCCGGGGGGCAGGAGAGCAGTTCTTC.

There are a few counts of this clonotype. V usage is TRBV6-1 and J usage is TRBJ2-2, with unresolved D. The length of the CDR3 is 14 residues. The ends were cut back, 6 bases at V and 5 bases at J, with 13 bases in the middle. Germline CDR1 and CDR2: MNHNS and SASEGT. The CDR3 nucleotides are TGTGCCAGCAGCCCCTCCCTTGTGACCGGGGAGCTGTTTTTT. Translated, it gives CASSPSLVTGELFF.

The chain uses TRBV6-1 and TRBJ2-2; 10 nucleotides agree with TRBD2. V lost 6 bases, J lost 6 bases, and 10 bases stayed unmatched. CDR1 is MNHNS and CDR2 is SASEGT in the germline V gene. The length of the CDR3 is 16 residues. This CDR3 reads CASSSNSGRFSGELFF. DNA for the CDR3: TGTGCCAGCAGCTCTAATAGCGGGAGGTTTTCCGGGGAGCTGTTTTTT.

This clonotype was recorded a few times. The J gene is TRBJ2-7, the V gene TRBV7-6; TRBD1 matches at 8 bases. This CDR3 contains 15 residues. Germline CDR1 and CDR2: SGHVS and FNYEAQ. V lost 5 bases and J lost 5; bases outside the gene matches: 11. The DNA for the CDR3 is TGTGCCAGCAGCCCCCGGCCCGGGACAGGCCACGAGCAGTACTTC. Translated, it gives CASSPRPGTGHEQYF.

CDR3 DNA sequence: TGTGCCAGCAGCCAACCCAGCGGGGGGACAAGAGATACGCAGTATTTT. As protein: CASSQPSGGTRDTQYF. The J gene is TRBJ2-3, the V gene TRBV14, with 9 bases that match TRBD2. CDR1 is SGHDN, CDR2 FVKESK, per germline. This CDR3 spans 16 amino acids. The V gene end was trimmed by 2 bases and the J gene end by 5 bases; junction bases not matched to a gene: 8. The full variable domain, with the rest looked up from reference TRBV14 and TRBJ2-3, is EAGVTQFPSHSVIEKGQTVTLRCDPISGHDNLYWYRRVMGKEIKFLLHFVKESKQDESGMPNNRFLAERTGGTYSTLKVQPAELEDSGVYFCASSQPSGGTRDTQYFGPGTRLTVL.

V and J are TRBV18 and TRBJ2-7, with D possibly called TRBD1 or TRBD2 (5 bases each). CDR3 length: 16 amino acids. Trimming took off 3 bases at V and 5 bases at J, with 20 bases between the two ends. CDR1 and CDR2 from the germline V gene are KGHSH and LQKENI. The CDR3, as DNA: TGTGCCAGCTCACCGATCGGAGTGGGGGTACGGGACGAGCAGTACTTC. Amino acids: CASSPIGVGVRDEQYF. The full variable domain, rest sourced from reference TRBV18 and TRBJ2-7, is NAGVMQNPRHLVRRRGQEARLRCSPMKGHSHVYWYRQLPEEGLKFMVYLQKENIIDESGMPKERFSAEFPKEGPSILRIQQVVRGDSAAYFCASSPIGVGVRDEQYFGPGTRLTVT.

The chain carries TRBV5-1 and TRBJ1-4; D gene ambiguous. The ends were cut back, 0 bases at V and 0 bases at J, with 9 bases in the middle. This CDR3 has 16 residues. Germline-derived CDR1 and CDR2 are SGHRS and YFSETQ. CDR3 residues: CASSLGPMATNEKLFF. In DNA form, the CDR3 reads TGCGCCAGCAGCTTGGGCCCAATGGCAACTAATGAAAAACTGTTTTTT.

This clonotype was observed a handful of times. The chain employs TRBV9 and TRBJ1-2, with a possible D match to TRBD1 (5 bases). CDR1 is SGDLS, CDR2 YYNGEE, per germline. The V gene lost 3 bases and the J gene lost 2 bases, with 14 bases spanning the gap. The CDR3 runs to 15 residues. The CDR3, as DNA: TGTGCCAGCAGCGCCGTGGGGGAGAGGAACTATGGCTACACCTTC. Translated: CASSAVGERNYGYTF.

This clonotype has ten or more counts. This chain connects TRBV29-1 to TRBJ2-3; the match to TRBD1 covers 8 bases. Germline V gene lookup returns CDR1 SQVTM and CDR2 ANQGSEA. CDR3 size: 17 residues. V dropped 0 bases and J dropped 1; count of bases not matched to a gene: 9. The DNA for the CDR3 is TGCAGCGTTGAAGAGGGACAGGCCCGAGGTGGCACAGATACGCAGTATTTT. As protein: CSVEEGQARGGTDTQYF.